The 18 T cell receptor beta chains in this list originate from one sample, sequenced in a study of Graves' ophthalmopathy and Graves' hyperthyroidism. Investigators amplified TCR beta CDR3 regions from RNA transcripts. The first-round RT-PCR employed HTBI primers together with the Qiagen OneStep RT-PCR kit. A multiplex PCR was then performed as the second round. TCRdb redid the calling of the multiplex PCR reads with MiXCR, one entry per CDR3 protein. This table has approximately 330,000 distinct CDR3 sequences, 15% to 20% appearing once. Sample: peripheral blood. These receptors all stem from an adult man with Graves' ophthalmopathy.

This clonotype was counted at least ten times. CDR3 nucleotides: TGTGCCAGCAAAAGGTCTCCCTACGAGCAGTACTTC. It encodes CASKRSPYEQYF. The chain has TRBV27 and TRBJ2-7; D gene unclear. Trimming left V 7 bases short and J 2 bases short, with 9 bases between. Per germline, CDR1 MNHEY and CDR2 SMNVEV (reference sequence). The CDR3 consists of 12 residues.

This clonotype was found many times. This chain connects TRBV3-1 to TRBJ2-7; D is uncertain. Trimming shortened V by 2 bases and J by 3 bases, and 20 bases separated the two germline ends. CDR1 LGHDT and CDR2 YNNKEL come from the germline V gene (reference sequence). The CDR3 extends over 17 amino acids. CDR3 bases: TGTGCCAGCAGCCAATCACAAGGCACAGTCACCCGCTACGAGCAGTACTTC. Protein sequence: CASSQSQGTVTRYEQYF.

In its sample, this clonotype was seen many times. V is TRBV30 and J is TRBJ2-1, with 10 bases aligning to TRBD2. Germline CDR1 is GTSNPN and CDR2 is SVGIG (reference sequence). The CDR3 runs to 14 residues. The V and J ends lost 2 bases and 10 bases, in that order; junction bases with no gene match: 8. CDR3 protein: CAWSPTSGEVEQFF. The CDR3 nucleotides are TGTGCCTGGAGTCCTACTAGCGGGGAGGTGGAGCAGTTCTTC. Supplemented by reference TRBV30 and TRBJ2-1, the full variable domain reads SQTIHQWPATLVQPVGSPLSLECTVEGTSNPNLYWYRQAAGRGLQLLFYSVGIGQISSEVPQNLSASRPQDRQFILSSKKLLLSDSGFYLCAWSPTSGEVEQFFGPGTRLTVL.

The CDR3 nucleotides are TGTGCCTGGAGTGGTGCCGGCAGCCCGAGCAATCAGCCCCAGCATTTT. Translating it yields CAWSGAGSPSNQPQHF. The V and J genes are TRBV30 and TRBJ1-5; no firm D call. V was trimmed by 1 base and J by 1 base, leaving 14 bases between them. The germline gives CDR1 GTSNPN, CDR2 SVGIG (reference sequence). This CDR3 spans 16 amino acids.

The CDR3 sequence: CASRKGQGAQGTGELFF. In nucleotides, the CDR3 is TGTGCCAGCAGAAAGGGACAGGGGGCGCAAGGCACCGGGGAGCTGTTTTTT. The gene calls are TRBV12-3 or TRBV12-4 and TRBJ2-2; 12 bases fit TRBD1. V shed 6 bases, J shed 4 bases, and the junction held 9 bases outside the gene matches. The CDR3 totals 17 residues.

This clonotype was detected ten times or more. The CDR3 coding sequence is TGTGCCAGCAGTCAGACAGAGATAGAGACCCAGTACTTC. This encodes CASSQTEIETQYF. The chain has TRBV12-3 or TRBV12-4 and TRBJ2-5; TRBD1 is a possible D gene (5 bases). Trimming stripped 5 bases from V and 4 bases from J, with 11 bases between. This CDR3 is built from 13 residues.

The sample holds many counts of this clonotype. The chain couples TRBV28 to TRBJ2-7; D gene uncertain. V lost 2 bases to trimming and J lost 1 base, with 6 bases between them. Germline assignment: CDR1 MDHEN and CDR2 SYDVKM. CDR3 length: 13 residues. CDR3 loop: CASSLGHSYEQYF. The CDR3 coding sequence is TGTGCCAGCAGTTTAGGTCATTCCTACGAGCAGTACTTC.

This clonotype was seen ten or more times. The J gene is TRBJ2-6, the V gene TRBV5-1; D is unresolved. Germline CDR1 and CDR2: SGHRS and YFSETQ. CDR3 length equals 14 residues. V was cut by 4 bases and J by 0 bases, with 5 bases left in between. DNA of the CDR3: TGCGCCAGCAGCGAAGACTCTGGGGCCAACGTCCTGACTTTC. Translated, it gives CASSEDSGANVLTF. Filled out from reference TRBV5-1 and TRBJ2-6, the complete variable domain reads KAGVTQTPRYLIKTRGQQVTLSCSPISGHRSVSWYQQTPGQGLQFLFEYFSETQRNKGNFPGRFSGRQFSNSRSEMNVSTLELGDSALYLCASSEDSGANVLTFGAGSRLTVL.

This clonotype has ten or more counts. The CDR3 DNA follows: TGTGCCAGCAGAAGGGGAGTAGGGGAGACCCAGTACTTC. It is translated as CASRRGVGETQYF. The V and J genes are TRBV6-5 and TRBJ2-5; the D call may be TRBD1 or TRBD2 (5 bases each). V lost 6 bases, J lost 5 bases, and 13 bases lay in between. The germline V gene has CDR1 MNHEY and CDR2 SVGAGI. The CDR3 sequence is 13 residues long.

This clonotype was detected many times. The rearrangement uses TRBV6-2 or TRBV6-3 and TRBJ2-7; 7 nucleotides agree with TRBD1. J was trimmed by 3 bases and V by 0 bases; bases with no gene match: 8. Looked up from germline, CDR1 is MNHEY and CDR2 is SVGEGT. The CDR3 spans 16 residues. The CDR3: CASSYSGAGTVYEQYF. The CDR3 DNA reads TGTGCCAGCAGTTACTCGGGGGCCGGGACAGTCTACGAGCAGTACTTC.

This clonotype was seen many times. The CDR3 loop reads CASSPTGQQETQYF. As DNA, the CDR3 is TGTGCCAGCAGTCCGACGGGGCAACAAGAGACCCAGTACTTC. This chain joins TRBV12-3 or TRBV12-4 and TRBJ2-5; D possibly uses TRBD1 or TRBD2 (5 bases each). Trimming left V 5 bases short and J 2 bases short, with 12 bases between. The CDR3 has 14 amino acids.

V and J are TRBV6-1 and TRBJ1-1; D gene ambiguous. Germline CDR1 reads MNHNS; CDR2 reads SASEGT. Trimming took off 5 bases at V and 3 bases at J, with 13 bases between the two ends. The CDR3 runs 14 residues. The CDR3 sequence: CASSTGRRDTEAFF. The CDR3 DNA is TGTGCCAGCAGTACCGGACGGCGGGACACTGAAGCTTTCTTT.

This sequence joins TRBV30 and TRBJ2-7; no clear D gene. V lost 4 bases to trimming and J lost 4 bases, with 14 bases between them. This CDR3 has 13 amino acids. The germline CDR1 and CDR2 sequences are GTSNPN and SVGIG (reference sequence). CDR3 DNA sequence: TGTGCCTGGACTCTCGACGGAAGGTACGAGCAGTACTTC. This translates into CAWTLDGRYEQYF. Complete variable domain (other parts from reference TRBV30 and TRBJ2-7): SQTIHQWPATLVQPVGSPLSLECTVEGTSNPNLYWYRQAAGRGLQLLFYSVGIGQISSEVPQNLSASRPQDRQFILSSKKLLLSDSGFYLCAWTLDGRYEQYFGPGTRLTVT.

There are many counts of this clonotype. The chain carries TRBV7-3 and TRBJ2-2; D not certain. This CDR3 comprises 12 residues. The V gene lost 5 bases and the J gene lost 7 bases, with 8 bases spanning the gap. The germline V gene has CDR1 SGHTA and CDR2 FQGTGA. The CDR3 loop reads CASSMPSGELFF. CDR3 sequence (DNA): TGTGCCAGCAGCATGCCAAGCGGGGAGCTGTTTTTT. Complete variable domain (other parts from reference TRBV7-3 and TRBJ2-2): GAGVSQTPSNKVTEKGKYVELRCDPISGHTALYWYRQSLGQGPEFLIYFQGTGAADDSGLPNDRFFAVRPEGSVSTLKIQRTERGDSAVYLCASSMPSGELFFGEGSRLTVL.

This clonotype was picked up many times. The chain is built from TRBV19 and TRBJ1-5; tentatively, D is TRBD1 (5 bases). V lost 2 bases and J 1 base, leaving 9 bases between the germline ends. In germline, CDR1 is LNHDA, CDR2 SQIVND (reference sequence). The CDR3 is made up of 15 amino acids. CDR3 loop: CASSISGGSNQPQHF. In nucleotides, the CDR3 is TGTGCCAGTAGTATAAGCGGGGGAAGCAATCAGCCCCAGCATTTT.

This clonotype has ten or more counts. The J gene is TRBJ2-7, the V gene TRBV20-1, with no clear D. Germline V gene lookup returns CDR1 DFQATT and CDR2 SNEGSKA (reference sequence). The CDR3 is made up of 13 amino acids. V dropped 6 bases and J dropped 4 bases, with 16 bases sitting between them. Here the CDR3 reads CSATPVERYEQYF. CDR3 in DNA: TGCAGTGCAACCCCGGTCGAGCGTTACGAGCAGTACTTC.

This clonotype was seen ten or more times. The rearrangement uses TRBV28 and TRBJ1-5; D is possibly TRBD1 (6 bases). Germline CDR1 is MDHEN and CDR2 is SYDVKM. Trimming left V 3 bases short and J 2 bases short, with 14 bases between. The CDR3 is 16 residues long. The CDR3 protein is CASSLGGGARNQPQHF. CDR3 nucleotide sequence: TGTGCCAGCAGTTTGGGGGGGGGGGCTCGCAATCAGCCCCAGCATTTT.

This clonotype was seen many times. V is TRBV24-1 and J is TRBJ2-2; D unclear. Germline CDR1 is KGHDR and CDR2 is SFDVKD. The CDR3 is 13 amino acids. Trimming took off 6 bases at V and 1 base at J, with 5 bases between the two ends. CDR3 loop: CATSLLNTGELFF. The CDR3 DNA reads TGTGCCACCAGTTTACTGAACACCGGGGAGCTGTTTTTT.